The 7 T cell receptor beta chains presented below share a single source sample, sequenced in a study of cytomegalovirus exposure and HLA in healthy donors. The assay was immunoSEQ multiplex PCR, and TCRdb's table has in-frame clones only and misses some. This sample has 150,000 to 200,000 clones; 75% to 95% occur once, and the top ten carry around 2.7%. Sequences were obtained from PBMCs. These receptors all stem from a woman between 18 and 29 years old in good health and CMV-seropositive.

The rearrangement uses TRBV19 and TRBJ1-5, with TRBD1 identical over 9 bases. The germline gives CDR1 LNHDA, CDR2 SQIVND (reference sequence). This CDR3 is built from 13 residues. Trimming cost V 6 bases and J 7 bases; bases outside gene matches: 4. The CDR3 DNA follows: TGTGCCAGTAGCGGACAGGGGTGGCAGCCCCAGCATTTT. Translated, it gives CASSGQGWQPQHF.

This clone has more than one count but fewer than ten. The genes are TRBV10-3 and TRBJ2-7, with TRBD2 as a possible D gene (5 bases). V was shortened by 5 bases and J by 2 bases, with 10 bases between the two germline ends. CDR3 size: 13 residues. Germline loops: CDR1 ENHRY, CDR2 SYGVKD. CDR3 in amino acids: CAISTTGTYEQYF. CDR3 DNA sequence: TGTGCCATCAGTACGACGGGAACCTACGAGCAGTACTTC.

The genes are TRBV2 and TRBJ2-5; weak D call: TRBD1 (6 bases). Germline CDR1 SNHLY, CDR2 FYNNEI. This CDR3 has 12 amino acids. V was shortened by 8 bases and J by 2 bases, with 9 bases between the two germline ends. The DNA of the CDR3 is TGTGCCAGCGCGGACAGTCAAGAGACCCAGTACTTC. It codes for CASADSQETQYF. The full variable domain, completed using reference TRBV2 and TRBJ2-5, is EPEVTQTPSHQVTQMGQEVILRCVPISNHLYFYWYRQILGQKVEFLVSFYNNEISEKSEIFDDQFSVERPDGSNFTLKIRSTKLEDSAMYFCASADSQETQYFGPGTRLLVL.

V is TRBV5-1 and J is TRBJ2-1, with 14 bases fitting TRBD2. This CDR3 region has 16 residues. Germline-derived CDR1 and CDR2 are SGHRS and YFSETQ. The V segment lost 4 bases and the J segment 7 bases; nucleotides outside the gene matches: 7. This chain's CDR3 is CASSPSTSGRGNEQFF. CDR3 nucleotide sequence: TGCGCCAGCAGCCCCTCGACTAGCGGGAGGGGGAATGAGCAGTTCTTC.

The chain joins TRBV5-1 to TRBJ2-1, with 7 bases aligning to TRBD2. With V trimmed by 0 bases and J by 9 bases, 6 bases remained unmatched. CDR1 is SGHRS and CDR2 is YFSETQ in the germline V gene. There are 14 residues in the CDR3. The CDR3 protein is CASSLGSGEAEQFF. In DNA, the CDR3 is TGCGCCAGCAGCTTGGGGAGCGGGGAGGCTGAGCAGTTCTTC.

The gene calls are TRBV4-3 and TRBJ2-1; 8 bases fit TRBD1. With V trimmed by 3 bases and J by 3 bases, 7 bases remained unmatched. Looked up from germline, CDR1 is LGHNA and CDR2 is YSLEER. The CDR3 sequence is 16 residues long. The CDR3 nucleotides are TGCGCCAGCAGCCACCCCGGGACAGGACTCTACAATGAGCAGTTCTTC. Translated, it gives CASSHPGTGLYNEQFF.

The chain has TRBV18 and TRBJ2-7; TRBD2 agrees at 13 bases. CDR3 length: 14 residues. The V gene's germline CDR1 is KGHSH and CDR2 LQKENI. V trimming: 8 bases; J trimming: 5 bases; junction bases outside the gene matches: 6. CDR3 region: CASTGLAGDNEQYF. CDR3 nucleotide sequence: TGTGCCAGCACCGGACTAGCGGGAGATAACGAGCAGTACTTC.